This T cell receptor beta chain was retrieved from a study of B cell selection in AIRE deficiency. Study observations and caveats: Healthy donors alone shared under 35% of around 3,700 Treg sequences; patients alone about 10%. CDR3s were shorter in shared Treg sequences, reflecting few non-templated nucleotide insertions.

The sorted conventional CD4 T cells were gated as CD4+CD127+. Healthy unrelated donors supplied the control samples. Sequenced by immunoSEQ multiplex PCR; TCRdb stores in-frame clones only, minus some. The sample carries roughly 25,000 clones, roughly 95% recorded once. Turning to this clone: Its antigen is unidentified.

The CDR3 covers 15 residues. V lost 3 bases and J lost 2, with 13 bases in between. Germline V gives CDR1 LNHDA, CDR2 SQIVND (reference sequence). This TCR was recovered from a human donor in good health. The sample consisted of CD4+CD127+ conventional T cells sorted from PBMCs. This chain joins TRBV19 and TRBJ2-5; weak D call: TRBD1 (5 bases). The CDR3 spells CASSIRGQGQETQYF. CDR3 bases: TGTGCCAGTAGTATTAGGGGTCAGGGACAAGAGACCCAGTACTTC.